Given below is one T cell receptor (beta chain) in context. This entry is derived from a study of cytotoxic CD8 clonotypes in ibrutinib-treated CLL. Study in general: On average, each sample had roughly 260,000 productive templates and more than 75,000 productive rearrangements.

This CDR3 region has 15 residues. V shed 6 bases and J 4 bases; nucleotides not matched to a gene: 9. Per germline, CDR1 ENHRY and CDR2 SYGVKD. Sequencing was performed with immunoSEQ multiplex PCR; in TCRdb, only in-frame clones are kept and a portion is missing. The table has around 140,000 clones, 60% to 85% seen once. The input for sequencing was PBMCs, taken after 24 months of ibrutinib treatment. The source of this sequence is a human donor with chronic lymphocytic leukemia. The V gene is TRBV10-3, the J gene TRBJ2-3, with 8 bases aligning to TRBD2. DNA for the CDR3: TGTGCCATCAGACAAAGCGGGAGTGGTCCAGATACGCAGTATTTT. Residues: CAIRQSGSGPDTQYF.